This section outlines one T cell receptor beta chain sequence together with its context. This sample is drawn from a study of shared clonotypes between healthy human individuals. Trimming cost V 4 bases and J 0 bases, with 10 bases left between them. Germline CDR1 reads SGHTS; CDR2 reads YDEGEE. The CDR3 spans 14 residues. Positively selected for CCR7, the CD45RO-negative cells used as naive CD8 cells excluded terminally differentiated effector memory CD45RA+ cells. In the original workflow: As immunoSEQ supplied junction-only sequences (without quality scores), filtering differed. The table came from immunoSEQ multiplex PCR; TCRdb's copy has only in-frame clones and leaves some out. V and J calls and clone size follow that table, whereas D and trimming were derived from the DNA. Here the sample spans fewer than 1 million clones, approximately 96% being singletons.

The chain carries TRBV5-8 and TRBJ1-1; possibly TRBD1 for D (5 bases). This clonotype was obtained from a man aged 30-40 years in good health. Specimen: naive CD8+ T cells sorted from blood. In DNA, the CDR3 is TGTGCCAGCAGCCCGACAGTCATGAACACTGAAGCTTTCTTT. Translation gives CASSPTVMNTEAFF.